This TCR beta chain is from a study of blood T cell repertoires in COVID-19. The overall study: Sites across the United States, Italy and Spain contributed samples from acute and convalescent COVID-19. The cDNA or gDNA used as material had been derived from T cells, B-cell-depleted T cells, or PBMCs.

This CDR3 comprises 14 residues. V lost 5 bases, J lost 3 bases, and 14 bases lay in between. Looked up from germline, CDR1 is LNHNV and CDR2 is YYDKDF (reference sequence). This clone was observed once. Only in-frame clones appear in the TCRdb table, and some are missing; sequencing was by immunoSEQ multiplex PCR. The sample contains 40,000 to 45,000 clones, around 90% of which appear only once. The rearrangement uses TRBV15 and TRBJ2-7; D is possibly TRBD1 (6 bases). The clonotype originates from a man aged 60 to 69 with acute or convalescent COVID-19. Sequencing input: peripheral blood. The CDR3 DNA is TGTGCCACCAGCCAAAACGGACAGAACTACGAGCAGTACTTC. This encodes CATSQNGQNYEQYF.